This T cell receptor (beta chain) was identified during a study of T cell responses to AZD1222 COVID-19 vaccine. Study-level information: Second-dose groups at about 4 or about 12 weeks were pooled.

The germline gives CDR1 KGHSH, CDR2 LQKENI. Germline trimming cut 6 bases from V and 2 bases from J; bases unmatched to any gene: 6. The CDR3 loop spans 15 amino acids. Here immunoSEQ multiplex PCR was the method, and the copy in TCRdb shows in-frame clones only, minus some. Here the sample spans about 170,000 clones, 80% to 95% being singletons. This clone has more than one count but fewer than ten. The chain combines TRBV18 with TRBJ2-7, with TRBD2 matching over 11 bases. The clonotype originates from an adult in good health. The sample here was peripheral blood, taken on day 0 of AZD1222 vaccination. DNA of the CDR3: TGTGCCAGCTCGCCGGGACTAGCGGCAACCTACGAGCAGTACTTC. Protein sequence: CASSPGLAATYEQYF.